This is a list of T cell receptor beta chains from one sample in a study of shared clonotypes between healthy human individuals. Sequencing used immunoSEQ multiplex PCR; TCRdb keeps in-frame clones, though not all of them. The sample shows some 1,600,000 clones, 95% to 99% of them seen only once. Sequenced input: naive CD4+ T cells sorted from blood. These receptors all come from a man aged 25 to 40 in good health. Both conserved end residues are part of each CDR3. The D gene is left open where the match is weak. Rows may omit the clone size; those that give it use once, few, many or a size class.

size	V	D	J	DNA	CDR3
NA	TRBV13	NA	TRBJ2-2	TGTGCCAGCAGTATAATAGGCCTACGGGAGTCGGCCGGGGAGCTGTTTTTT	CASSIIGLRESAGELFF
NA	TRBV11-2	NA	TRBJ2-5	TGTGCCAGCAGCTTAGCCGAGACCCAGTACTTC	CASSLAETQYF
NA	TRBV4-3	NA	TRBJ1-3	TGCGCCAGCAGCCTTACGGGGTCTGGAAACACCATATATTTT	CASSLTGSGNTIYF
NA	TRBV11-2	TRBD1	TRBJ2-1	TGTGCCAGCAGCTTAGGGTCCTTTTGGGACAGGGAGGCCTACAATGAGCAGTTCTTC	CASSLGSFWDREAYNEQFF
NA	TRBV6-5	TRBD2	TRBJ2-3	TGTGCCATTCGTGGTAGCGGGGGGACAGATACGCAGTATTTT	CAIRGSGGTDTQYF
NA	TRBV5-1	TRBD1	TRBJ1-3	TGCGCCAACGACGGGGACAGAGCAGATGGAAACACCATATATTTT	CANDGDRADGNTIYF
NA	TRBV5-4	NA	TRBJ2-2	TGTGCCAGCAGCTTGAATTGGCGAACGAACACCGGGGAGCTGTTTTTT	CASSLNWRTNTGELFF
once	TRBV9	NA	TRBJ2-7	TGTGCCAGCAGCGTAGGGTGGGGGCCCCTCTACGAGCAGTACTTC	CASSVGWGPLYEQYF
NA	TRBV2	NA	TRBJ2-7	TGTGCCAACCGGGACACCTCCTACGAGCAGTACTTC	CANRDTSYEQYF
NA	TRBV5-1	NA	TRBJ2-3	TGCGCCAGCAGCTTGGCCATAGACACCAGGACCACAGATACGCAGTATTTT	CASSLAIDTRTTDTQYF
NA	TRBV19	TRBD1	TRBJ1-1	TGTGCCAGTAGTACCCTGACAGGGCAGGAGACTAACACTGAAGCTTTCTTT	CASSTLTGQETNTEAFF
NA	TRBV19	TRBD2	TRBJ2-3	TGTGCCAGTAGTACCCGGGGTCTAGCGGGATTCACAGATACGCAGTATTTT	CASSTRGLAGFTDTQYF
NA	TRBV5-4	NA	TRBJ2-5	TGTGCCAGCAGCTTCCGGTGGGAGACCCAGTACTTC	CASSFRWETQYF
NA	TRBV5-8	NA	TRBJ1-2	TGTGCCAGCAGCTTGGTCCGGGAGCAGGGCAAATATGGCTACACCTTC	CASSLVREQGKYGYTF
NA	TRBV5-1	NA	TRBJ1-3	TGCGCCAGCAGCCTCGGACCGTCTAGTGGAAACACCATATATTTT	CASSLGPSSGNTIYF
NA	TRBV5-1	TRBD2	TRBJ2-3	TGCGCCAGCAGCCTGGGACTAGCGGGAGGGATAAGCACAGATACGCAGTATTTT	CASSLGLAGGISTDTQYF
NA	TRBV14	TRBD2	TRBJ2-1	TGTGCCAGCAGCCCGCTAGCGGGATCCTACAATGAGCAGTTCTTC	CASSPLAGSYNEQFF
NA	TRBV11-2	NA	TRBJ2-5	TGTGCCAGCAGCCCGAATGTATTTAGTACTAGCCAAGAGACCCAGTACTTC	CASSPNVFSTSQETQYF
NA	TRBV29-1	TRBD1	TRBJ2-3	TGCAGCGTCCGAGGTGGGACAGGAAGCACAGATACGCAGTATTTT	CSVRGGTGSTDTQYF
NA	TRBV14	TRBD1	TRBJ2-7	TGTGCCAGCAGCCAAGCGACAGGGGCCCCCTACGAGCAGTACTTC	CASSQATGAPYEQYF
NA	TRBV7-8	NA	TRBJ1-1	TGTGCCAGCAGCTTAGCGTCCAGCGCCAACACTGAAGCTTTCTTT	CASSLASSANTEAFF
NA	TRBV7-9	NA	TRBJ1-1	TGTGCCAGCAGCTTAGATTCGGGTTCTGAAGCTTTCTTT	CASSLDSGSEAFF
NA	TRBV18	NA	TRBJ1-4	TGTGCCAGCTCACCGGATGGGCGACTGTTTTTT	CASSPDGRLFF
NA	TRBV28	NA	TRBJ2-7	TGTGCCAGCAGCCAGAGCTCCTACGAGCAGTACTTC	CASSQSSYEQYF